Listed here are 18 T cell receptor beta chains from one sample, sequenced in a study of blood T cell repertoires in COVID-19. The repertoire was sequenced with immunoSEQ multiplex PCR; TCRdb's copy has only in-frame clones and lacks some. The repertoire consists of about 120,000 clones, with 85% to 90% occurring once and the leading ten covering 27%. Sequencing was carried out using peripheral blood. The source of these receptors is a woman aged 80 or over with acute or convalescent COVID-19.

V and J are TRBV24-1 and TRBJ1-4; D may be TRBD1 (5 bases). Per germline, CDR1 KGHDR and CDR2 SFDVKD. The CDR3 is 16 amino acids. Trimming cost V 6 bases and J 0 bases, with 13 bases left between them. CDR3 nucleotide sequence: TGTGCCACCAGTAAGGACACCCCTGCAACTAATGAAAAACTGTTTTTT. This sequence encodes CATSKDTPATNEKLFF.

In its sample, this clone was seen a few times. The CDR3 region is CAISPDRVGGYTF. The CDR3 DNA reads TGTGCCATCAGTCCGGACAGGGTGGGCGGCTACACCTTC. The chain is built from TRBV10-3 and TRBJ1-2, with 8 bases matching TRBD1. The CDR3 runs 13 residues. From germline, CDR1 is ENHRY and CDR2 SYGVKD. With V trimmed by 5 bases and J by 8 bases, 7 bases remained unmatched.

The V and J genes are TRBV9 and TRBJ2-1; 7 bases match TRBD2. Looked up from germline, CDR1 is SGDLS and CDR2 is YYNGEE. The CDR3 is 14 amino acids. J was trimmed by 6 bases and V by 0 bases; bases with no gene match: 3. Written as DNA, the CDR3 is TGTGCCAGCAGCGTAGACAGCGGGACCAATGAGCAGTTCTTC. Translation gives CASSVDSGTNEQFF.

This chain uses TRBV4-1 with TRBJ2-1; tentative D call: TRBD2 (6 bases). This CDR3 has 15 amino acids. V was cut by 4 bases and J by 5 bases, with 15 bases left in between. Germline values: CDR1 MGHRA, CDR2 YSYEKL. The CDR3 reads CASSLPGGRDNEQFF. The CDR3 DNA follows: TGCGCCAGCAGCCTCCCCGGGGGTCGGGACAATGAGCAGTTCTTC.

The chain links TRBV7-7 to TRBJ2-2; 8 positions match TRBD1. Trimming took 5 bases from V and 9 from J; bases not matched to a gene: 8. Per the germline V gene, CDR1 is SSHAT and CDR2 is FNYEAQ (reference sequence). The CDR3 consists of 14 residues. The CDR3 DNA sequence: TGTGCCAGCAGCCTCGACAGGGGTACGAGGGAGCTGTTTTTT. Its translation: CASSLDRGTRELFF. Drawing the rest from reference TRBV7-7 and TRBJ2-2, the complete variable domain is GAGVSQSPRYKVTKRGQDVTLRCDPISSHATLYWYQQALGQGPEFLTYFNYEAQPDKSGLPSDRFSAERPEGSISTLTIQRTEQRDSAMYRCASSLDRGTRELFFGEGSRLTVL.

A single count supports this clone. V is TRBV5-6 and J is TRBJ2-2; D gene unclear. V was cut by 0 bases and J by 2 bases, with 8 bases left in between. This CDR3 is built from 15 residues. Germline V lookup: CDR1 SGHDT, CDR2 YYEEEE. For the CDR3, the DNA is TGTGCCAGCAGCTTGGGTAGAAGAAACACCGGGGAGCTGTTTTTT. Its translation: CASSLGRRNTGELFF.

The chain employs TRBV7-8 and TRBJ1-2; 11 nucleotides match TRBD1. Germline values: CDR1 SGHVS, CDR2 FQNEAQ. CDR3 length: 17 amino acids. J was trimmed by 6 bases and V by 1 base; bases with no gene match: 10. The CDR3 sequence: CASSLGHRTGGPHGYTF. CDR3 DNA sequence: TGTGCCAGCAGCTTAGGTCATCGGACAGGGGGCCCTCATGGCTACACCTTC.

This rearrangement joins TRBV5-6 to TRBJ1-5; 9 nucleotides line up with TRBD1. V gave up 3 bases and J gave up 9 bases; unmatched junction bases: 7. Germline values: CDR1 SGHDT, CDR2 YYEEEE. The CDR3 totals 14 residues. The chain's CDR3 is CASSSDRGRGPQHF. CDR3 nucleotides: TGTGCCAGCAGCTCGGACAGGGGAAGGGGGCCCCAGCATTTT.

DNA of the CDR3: TGTGCCAGTAAAAGGACAGGGGGCGCGCTGACTGAAGCTTTCTTT. Translating it yields CASKRTGGALTEAFF. The J gene is TRBJ1-1, the V gene TRBV19; 11 bases map to TRBD1. Germline CDR1 and CDR2: LNHDA and SQIVND (reference sequence). CDR3 length: 15 amino acids. V shed 7 bases and J 5 bases; nucleotides not matched to a gene: 9.

The chain combines TRBV28 with TRBJ1-2; a possible D gene is TRBD1 (6 bases). Germline V gene lookup returns CDR1 MDHEN and CDR2 SYDVKM. Trimming pared 4 bases from V and 6 bases from J, leaving 9 bases between. The CDR3 loop spans 12 amino acids. The CDR3 DNA sequence: TGTGCCAGCAGTTCCACAGGGAATGGCTACACCTTC. The encoded protein is CASSSTGNGYTF.

This sequence joins TRBV27 and TRBJ1-2; possibly TRBD1 for D (6 bases). Trimming removed 0 bases from V and 0 bases from J, with 8 bases in between. The CDR3 has 15 residues. CDR1 is MNHEY, CDR2 SMNVEV, per germline (reference sequence). CDR3 loop: CASSLSPGANYGYTF. DNA for the CDR3: TGTGCCAGCAGTTTATCGCCAGGGGCTAACTATGGCTACACCTTC.

This rearrangement joins TRBV9 to TRBJ1-3; D is unresolved. The CDR3 covers 13 residues. CDR1 SGDLS and CDR2 YYNGEE come from the germline V gene. V was cut by 2 bases and J by 0 bases, with 3 bases left in between. CDR3 loop: CASSVYSGNTIYF. CDR3 nucleotide sequence: TGTGCCAGCAGCGTTTACTCTGGAAACACCATATATTTT.

The chain recombines TRBV6-2 or TRBV6-3 with TRBJ1-2, with 7 bases aligning to TRBD1. This CDR3 has 15 residues. After removal of 5 bases from V and 8 bases from J, the junction contained 14 bases not matched to a gene. The germline gives CDR1 MNHEY, CDR2 SVGEGT. The DNA of the CDR3 is TGTGCCAGCAGTACGCGGACAGGAGGGTCAATGGGCTACACCTTC. Its translation: CASSTRTGGSMGYTF.

In this sample, this clone turned up many times. This chain links TRBV29-1 with TRBJ2-5; the match to TRBD2 covers 9 bases. V shed 6 bases, J shed 5 bases, and the junction held 4 bases outside the gene matches. The CDR3 is 12 residues long. Germline CDR1 SQVTM, CDR2 ANQGSEA. The CDR3 region has the DNA TGCAGCGTATTAGCGGGGGACGAGACCCAGTACTTC. Encoded protein: CSVLAGDETQYF.

This clone was seen a handful of times. This chain connects TRBV7-9 to TRBJ1-5; the match to TRBD1 covers 9 bases. This CDR3 spans 16 amino acids. Germline trimming cut 4 bases from V and 7 bases from J; bases unmatched to any gene: 11. Per germline, CDR1 SEHNR and CDR2 FQNEAQ (reference sequence). CDR3: CASSSSGTGFYQPQHF. The CDR3 bases are TGTGCCAGCAGCTCGTCCGGGACAGGGTTTTACCAGCCCCAGCATTTT.

This chain joins TRBV9 and TRBJ1-1; 7 bases fit TRBD1. With 1 base clipped from V and 1 base from J, the junction kept 4 bases outside the gene matches. Germline values: CDR1 SGDLS, CDR2 YYNGEE. The CDR3 sequence is 15 residues long. CDR3 sequence: CASSVSYRGNTEAFF. DNA of the CDR3: TGTGCCAGCAGCGTATCCTACAGGGGGAACACTGAAGCTTTCTTT.

This clone was picked up a small number of times. The V gene is TRBV2, the J gene TRBJ2-5, with 13 bases aligning to TRBD2. CDR3 length: 16 residues. The germline gives CDR1 SNHLY, CDR2 FYNNEI. V was pared by 6 bases and J by 5 bases, with 9 bases of the junction left unmatched. The CDR3 DNA is TGTGCCAGCAGGGGACTAGCGGGGTCGAGGGGGGAGACCCAGTACTTC. It is translated as CASRGLAGSRGETQYF.

The chain employs TRBV5-1 and TRBJ1-5, with 7 bases matching TRBD1. Germline V gene sequence: CDR1 SGHRS, CDR2 YFSETQ. This CDR3 comprises 13 residues. The J segment lost 11 bases and the V segment lost 1 base, leaving 6 bases of the junction unmatched. DNA of the CDR3: TGCGCCAGCAGCTTGAACGGAGACAGGGCCCAGCATTTT. It translates to CASSLNGDRAQHF. Supplemented by reference TRBV5-1 and TRBJ1-5, the full variable domain reads KAGVTQTPRYLIKTRGQQVTLSCSPISGHRSVSWYQQTPGQGLQFLFEYFSETQRNKGNFPGRFSGRQFSNSRSEMNVSTLELGDSALYLCASSLNGDRAQHFGDGTRLSIL.